Shown below are 30 T cell receptor beta chains from a single sample sequenced in a study of T cell repertoires in ileal Crohn's disease. Time point reported: proximal margin of the surgical specimen (macroscopically non-inflamed). Sequencing was performed with immunoSEQ multiplex PCR; in TCRdb, only in-frame clones are kept and a portion is missing. Of thousands of clones listed, roughly 70% are singletons. Sample: ileal tissue. Every receptor here comes from an adult with Crohn's disease.

This chain joins TRBV9 and TRBJ2-5; D is unclear. Germline loops: CDR1 SGDLS, CDR2 YYNGEE. V was shortened by 6 bases and J by 4 bases, with 7 bases between the two germline ends. The CDR3 consists of 11 residues. The CDR3 here is CASTPRETQYF. Here the CDR3 DNA reads TGTGCCAGCACCCCGAGAGAGACCCAGTACTTC.

This clone was recorded once. CDR3 in amino acids: CASSSAGYEQYF. CDR3 nucleotides: TGTGCCAGCAGCTCGGCCGGCTACGAGCAGTACTTC. The chain carries TRBV5-5 and TRBJ2-7, with D unclear. CDR3 size: 12 residues. The V end lost 3 bases, the J end lost 3 bases, and 7 bases lay between the germline ends. Germline lookup yields CDR1 SGHKS and CDR2 YYEKEE (reference sequence). Using reference TRBV5-5 and TRBJ2-7 for the parts outside the CDR3, the full variable domain is DAGVTQSPTHLIKTRGQQVTLRCSPISGHKSVSWYQQVLGQGPQFIFQYYEKEERGRGNFPDRFSARQFPNYSSELNVNALLLGDSALYLCASSSAGYEQYFGPGTRLTVT.

The chain recombines TRBV4-2 with TRBJ1-1; possible D gene TRBD1, 6 bases. The CDR3 contains 17 residues. Looked up from germline, CDR1 is LGHNA and CDR2 is YNFKEQ. The V end was cut by 3 bases, the J end by 2 bases, with 19 bases between. The CDR3 sequence is CASSHSQGRNLNTEAFF. DNA of the CDR3: TGTGCCAGCAGCCATTCCCAGGGGCGGAATCTCAACACTGAAGCTTTCTTT.

The rearrangement uses TRBV7-6 and TRBJ1-1; no clear D. CDR3 size: 15 residues. Trimming cost V 0 bases and J 2 bases, with 10 bases left between them. CDR1 SGHVS and CDR2 FNYEAQ come from the germline V gene. The CDR3 sequence is CASSLAYGVNTEAFF. The DNA for the CDR3 is TGTGCCAGCAGCTTAGCGTACGGGGTTAACACTGAAGCTTTCTTT.

In its sample, this clone is medium-sized. The J gene is TRBJ2-7, the V gene TRBV2; possible D gene TRBD2, 5 bases. The CDR3 runs to 11 residues. Germline loops: CDR1 SNHLY, CDR2 FYNNEI. V lost 5 bases and J lost 6, with 8 bases in between. Written as DNA, the CDR3 is TGTGCCAGCAGTTCTAGCCGCGAGCAGTACTTC. This gives the protein CASSSSREQYF.

This clone turned up a few times. The junction and the germline gene differ at one end; a read error may be behind it. The chain carries TRBV20-1 and TRBJ1-1; D not certain. The CDR3 is 11 amino acids. Germline assignment: CDR1 DFQATT and CDR2 SNEGSKA (reference sequence). The CDR3 DNA reads TGCAGTGCCCGCCCGACCGGCACCGGGCTCTTT. Translation gives CSARPTGTGLF.

The chain joins TRBV27 to TRBJ2-2, with 7 nucleotides matching TRBD2. The length of the CDR3 is 15 residues. The V gene end was trimmed by 6 bases and the J gene end by 1 base; junction bases not matched to a gene: 5. Germline CDR1 reads MNHEY; CDR2 reads SMNVEV (reference sequence). As DNA, the CDR3 is TGTGCCAGCAGGAAAACTAGCGAGAACACCGGGGAGCTGTTTTTT. Residues: CASRKTSENTGELFF.

This clone was seen more than once but under ten times. The chain employs TRBV7-2 and TRBJ1-1; TRBD1 aligns across 7 bases. J was trimmed by 1 base and V by 1 base; bases with no gene match: 3. Germline CDR1 SGHTA, CDR2 FQGNSA. CDR3 length: 15 residues. CDR3 residues: CASSLGDRRNTEAFF. The DNA for the CDR3 is TGTGCCAGCAGCTTAGGGGACAGAAGGAACACTGAAGCTTTCTTT.

V usage is TRBV2 and J usage is TRBJ1-1, with D uncertain. Trimming shortened V by 8 bases and J by 3 bases, and 10 bases separated the two germline ends. Germline lookup yields CDR1 SNHLY and CDR2 FYNNEI. The CDR3 is 12 residues long. Written as DNA, the CDR3 is TGTGCCAGCGGCCACGGCGACACTGAAGCTTTCTTT. Translating it yields CASGHGDTEAFF.

This clone was observed a few times. The J gene is TRBJ1-2, the V gene TRBV10-1; no firm D call. This CDR3 region has 12 residues. Per the germline V gene, CDR1 is WNHNN and CDR2 is SYGVQD (reference sequence). V was pared by 4 bases and J by 2 bases, with 5 bases between. The CDR3: CASSAENYGYTF. For the CDR3, the DNA is TGCGCCAGCAGTGCGGAGAACTATGGCTACACCTTC.

This chain connects TRBV29-1 to TRBJ2-5; a possible D gene is TRBD1 (6 bases). Germline V CDR1 and CDR2: SQVTM, ANQGSEA. Trimming pared 4 bases from V and 4 bases from J, leaving 16 bases between. This CDR3 contains 14 residues. The chain's CDR3 is CSVVGARARETQYF. The DNA of the CDR3 is TGCAGCGTTGTGGGGGCTAGGGCGAGAGAGACCCAGTACTTC.

The chain is built from TRBV7-2 and TRBJ2-5; TRBD1 aligns across 10 bases. J was trimmed by 2 bases and V by 4 bases; bases with no gene match: 1. CDR1 and CDR2 from the germline V gene are SGHTA and FQGNSA. CDR3 length: 14 amino acids. The CDR3 DNA reads as TGTGCCAGCAGCTGGACAGGGGGACAAGAGACCCAGTACTTC. As protein: CASSWTGGQETQYF. The variable domain in full, completed from reference TRBV7-2 and TRBJ2-5, reads GAGVSQSPSNKVTEKGKDVELRCDPISGHTALYWYRQSLGQGLEFLIYFQGNSAPDKSGLPSDRFSAERTGGSVSTLTIQRTQQEDSAVYLCASSWTGGQETQYFGPGTRLLVL.

The V gene is TRBV11-2, the J gene TRBJ2-5; 11 positions agree with TRBD2. The CDR3 has 16 amino acids. Germline V gives CDR1 SGHAT, CDR2 FQNNGV. V lost 5 bases and J lost 5; bases outside the gene matches: 10. In DNA, the CDR3 is TGTGCCAGCAGCCCGCGAGAGCTAGCGGGAGGCGAGACCCAGTACTTC. Encoded protein: CASSPRELAGGETQYF.

V is TRBV7-3 and J is TRBJ1-1; D is possibly TRBD1 (5 bases). The V gene's germline CDR1 is SGHTA and CDR2 FQGTGA. The CDR3 totals 13 residues. V dropped 2 bases and J dropped 4 bases, with 8 bases sitting between them. CDR3 protein: CASSLWQGTEAFF. As DNA, the CDR3 is TGTGCCAGCAGCTTATGGCAGGGCACTGAAGCTTTCTTT.

The V and J genes are TRBV7-2 and TRBJ2-7; weak D call: TRBD1 (6 bases). The CDR3 has 15 amino acids. Germline V gene lookup returns CDR1 SGHTA and CDR2 FQGNSA. Trimming took 4 bases from V and 1 from J, leaving 14 bases between them. This CDR3 is CASSSLQGSSYEQYF. In DNA form, the CDR3 reads TGTGCCAGCAGCTCATTACAGGGCTCGTCCTACGAGCAGTACTTC.

V gene TRBV5-1 combines with J gene TRBJ1-2; a weak D match, TRBD1 (5 bases). CDR3 length: 14 residues. V was trimmed by 0 bases and J by 1 base, leaving 7 bases between them. CDR1 is SGHRS, CDR2 YFSETQ, per germline. The DNA for the CDR3 is TGCGCCAGCAGCTTGGCGGGGGGTAACTATGGCTACACCTTC. It translates to CASSLAGGNYGYTF.

The gene calls are TRBV4-3 and TRBJ2-7; no reliable D call. There are 15 residues in the CDR3. Trimming stripped 0 bases from V and 3 bases from J, with 12 bases between. CDR1 is LGHNA and CDR2 is YSLEER in the germline V gene. The CDR3 here is CASSQDLGGRYEQYF. CDR3 sequence (DNA): TGCGCCAGCAGCCAAGATTTGGGCGGACGCTACGAGCAGTACTTC.

This chain joins TRBV7-9 and TRBJ2-2; D could derive from TRBD1 or TRBD2 (6 bases each). This CDR3 is built from 16 residues. Deletions cut 1 base from V and 1 base from J, with 10 bases between. CDR1 SEHNR and CDR2 FQNEAQ come from the germline V gene (reference sequence). This CDR3 reads CASSLDGGRNTGELFF. CDR3 DNA: TGTGCCAGCAGCTTAGATGGGGGGCGGAACACCGGGGAGCTGTTTTTT.

This clone was seen only a few times. The chain combines TRBV5-6 with TRBJ1-5; no firm D call. V lost 2 bases to trimming and J lost 4 bases, with 16 bases between them. From germline, CDR1 is SGHDT and CDR2 YYEEEE. The CDR3 runs to 16 residues. CDR3: CASSFFSYSMNQPQHF. The CDR3 coding sequence is TGTGCCAGCAGCTTTTTTAGTTACTCCATGAATCAGCCCCAGCATTTT.

The genes are TRBV11-3 and TRBJ2-3; 9 positions match TRBD2. V was clipped by 3 bases and J by 4 bases; unmatched bases: 5. Germline V lookup: CDR1 SGHNT, CDR2 YENEEA. The CDR3 is 15 residues long. The CDR3 DNA sequence: TGTGCCAGCAGCTTGAGGCTAGCGGGATCAGATACGCAGTATTTT. This translates into CASSLRLAGSDTQYF.

This clone was detected a few times. The chain employs TRBV20-1 and TRBJ2-1; D might be TRBD2 (5 bases). The V end lost 6 bases, the J end lost 10 bases, and 10 bases lay between the germline ends. The CDR3 runs to 10 residues. CDR1 is DFQATT, CDR2 SNEGSKA, per germline (reference sequence). The CDR3 sequence: CSAGKIEQFF. The CDR3, as DNA: TGCAGTGCCGGGAAAATAGAGCAGTTCTTC.

This clone was counted only a few times. Other DNA sequences in the sample encode the same CDR3. J is TRBJ1-2 and V is TRBV19; 10 bases are a match to TRBD1. The trim removed 5 bases at V and 8 bases at J, leaving 5 bases unmatched. Germline V gene data show CDR1 as LNHDA and CDR2 as SQIVND (reference sequence). There are 13 residues in the CDR3. The CDR3 DNA is TGTGCCAGTAGTCCTCGGGACAGGGGAGGCTACACCTTC. Protein sequence: CASSPRDRGGYTF.

The rearrangement joins TRBV30 to TRBJ2-7; no reliable D call. This CDR3 region has 12 residues. V was cut by 3 bases and J by 3 bases, with 9 bases left in between. Germline CDR1 reads GTSNPN; CDR2 reads SVGIG (reference sequence). The CDR3 region has the DNA TGTGCCTGGAGCCCCCTACTCTACGAGCAGTACTTC. Its protein product is CAWSPLLYEQYF.

This chain connects TRBV5-1 to TRBJ2-3, with a tentative D call TRBD2 (6 bases). The germline gives CDR1 SGHRS, CDR2 YFSETQ. Trimming cost V 4 bases and J 0 bases, with 12 bases left between them. The CDR3 runs 15 residues. CDR3 DNA sequence: TGCGCCAGCAGCGGGGGGTCCATTAGCACAGATACGCAGTATTTT. This sequence encodes CASSGGSISTDTQYF.

This chain links TRBV28 with TRBJ2-4; perhaps TRBD2 as D (6 bases). This CDR3 contains 13 residues. Looked up from germline, CDR1 is MDHEN and CDR2 is SYDVKM. Deletions cut 6 bases from V and 6 bases from J, with 12 bases between. CDR3 amino acids: CASRRTGGNIQYF. The CDR3 region has the DNA TGTGCCAGCAGGCGGACCGGGGGAAACATTCAGTACTTC.

The chain has TRBV2 and TRBJ2-1; D tentatively reads TRBD1 or TRBD2 (5 bases each). The CDR3 extends over 15 amino acids. Germline CDR1 is SNHLY and CDR2 is FYNNEI. With 4 bases removed from V and 4 bases from J, the gap between germline ends came to 14 bases. DNA of the CDR3: TGTGCCAGCAGTGGGGAGACAGCTCTTTACAATGAGCAGTTCTTC. Residues: CASSGETALYNEQFF.

The chain has TRBV7-2 and TRBJ2-1; perhaps TRBD2 as D (6 bases). CDR3 length equals 14 residues. V shed 1 base and J shed 7 bases, with 11 bases lying between them. Germline CDR1 reads SGHTA; CDR2 reads FQGNSA. CDR3 protein: CASSLGDSLNEQFF. CDR3 nucleotides: TGTGCCAGCAGCTTAGGGGACTCTCTTAATGAGCAGTTCTTC. Full variable domain (missing parts from reference TRBV7-2 and TRBJ2-1): GAGVSQSPSNKVTEKGKDVELRCDPISGHTALYWYRQSLGQGLEFLIYFQGNSAPDKSGLPSDRFSAERTGGSVSTLTIQRTQQEDSAVYLCASSLGDSLNEQFFGPGTRLTVL.

The chain couples TRBV5-6 to TRBJ2-1; D is unclear. Per germline, CDR1 SGHDT and CDR2 YYEEEE. The CDR3 has 15 residues. Between the trimmed V and J ends, which lost 2 bases and 4 bases, there was a span of 13 bases. The CDR3 reads CASSFKGSSYNEQFF. Here the CDR3 DNA reads TGTGCCAGCAGCTTTAAGGGTTCATCTTACAATGAGCAGTTCTTC.

The J gene is TRBJ1-1, the V gene TRBV27, with D unclear. Trimming shortened V by 8 bases and J by 4 bases, and 17 bases separated the two germline ends. Germline assignment: CDR1 MNHEY and CDR2 SMNVEV (reference sequence). The CDR3 length is 14 residues. CDR3 bases: TGTGCCAGCCTAAGGGCCCACAGTGGCACTGAAGCTTTCTTT. It codes for CASLRAHSGTEAFF.

This chain connects TRBV4-1 to TRBJ1-3; D ambiguous. The CDR3 has 15 residues. V was clipped by 1 base and J by 2 bases, with 9 bases between them. The V gene's germline CDR1 is MGHRA and CDR2 YSYEKL. DNA for the CDR3: TGCGCCAGCAGCCAAGCTACGAGTACTGGAAACACCATATATTTT. Translating gives CASSQATSTGNTIYF.